The 17 T cell receptor beta chains below were found in one sample sequenced in a study of T cell changes during pregnancy in multiple sclerosis (dated by TCRdb to about 2019). Receptor libraries were prepared by the immunoSEQ multiplex PCR assay. TCRdb limited this immuneACCESS table to in-frame rearrangements with V and J called. A share of clones is missing; checked studies link under half to unresolved V genes, and the rest is unexplained. The sample records 35,000 to 55,000 clones, approximately 92% of which are singletons. The ten most abundant clones make up approximately 4% of the sample. Source: CD8+ T cells from peripheral blood mononuclear cells, taken after pregnancy. The receptors were sampled from a female donor with multiple sclerosis, enrolled in a pregnancy study.

This chain joins TRBV5-8 and TRBJ2-1; unclear D gene. The CDR3 is made up of 14 amino acids. Trimming left V 1 base short and J 10 bases short, with 15 bases between. CDR1 SGHTS and CDR2 YDEGEE come from the germline V gene. The CDR3 reads CASSLNPMSSEQFF. DNA for the CDR3: TGTGCCAGCAGCTTGAACCCTATGAGTAGCGAGCAGTTCTTC.

This clone was counted between two and nine times. The chain uses TRBV5-1 and TRBJ2-3; 7 nucleotides match TRBD2. Germline V gives CDR1 SGHRS, CDR2 YFSETQ. V shed 4 bases and J 4 bases; nucleotides not matched to a gene: 15. The CDR3 contains 17 residues. CDR3 in amino acids: CASSPFAGDDNPDTQYF. In nucleotides, the CDR3 is TGCGCCAGCAGCCCCTTTGCGGGGGACGACAACCCAGATACGCAGTATTTT.

CDR3 sequence reads: CASSPPLREGVIYNEQFF. CDR3 nucleotide sequence: TGTGCCAGCTCACCACCTTTGCGGGAGGGCGTCATTTACAATGAGCAGTTCTTC. J is TRBJ2-1 and V is TRBV18, with 9 bases identical to TRBD2. CDR3 length: 18 residues. Germline-derived CDR1 and CDR2 are KGHSH and LQKENI. V dropped 0 bases and J dropped 4; count of bases not matched to a gene: 10.

The chain combines TRBV10-2 with TRBJ1-1; D is uncertain. The ends were cut back, 0 bases at V and 2 bases at J, with 19 bases in the middle. CDR1 WSHSY and CDR2 SAAADI come from the germline V gene. This CDR3 comprises 18 residues. CDR3 residues: CASSESPSTTRQNTEAFF. CDR3 sequence (DNA): TGCGCCAGCAGTGAGTCCCCGAGCACAACTAGGCAAAACACTGAAGCTTTCTTT.

The V gene is TRBV15, the J gene TRBJ1-3; unclear D gene. Germline V gene lookup returns CDR1 LNHNV and CDR2 YYDKDF (reference sequence). Between the trimmed V and J ends, which lost 0 bases and 1 base, there was a span of 13 bases. The CDR3 contains 17 residues. The CDR3 DNA is TGTGCCACCAGCAGAGATCCGGGGATGGTGTCTGGAAACACCATATATTTT. Translation: CATSRDPGMVSGNTIYF.

The chain is built from TRBV19 and TRBJ1-1; the match to TRBD1 covers 7 bases. The V gene end was trimmed by 4 bases and the J gene end by 0 bases; junction bases not matched to a gene: 8. The CDR3 runs 16 residues. Per germline, CDR1 LNHDA and CDR2 SQIVND (reference sequence). The CDR3 protein is CASSKYGTVMNTEAFF. In DNA form, the CDR3 reads TGTGCCAGTAGTAAATACGGGACAGTAATGAACACTGAAGCTTTCTTT.

The genes are TRBV30 and TRBJ2-1; 9 nucleotides agree with TRBD2. V was clipped by 3 bases and J by 2 bases; unmatched bases: 5. This CDR3 spans 15 amino acids. CDR1 GTSNPN and CDR2 SVGIG come from the germline V gene (reference sequence). CDR3 nucleotides: TGTGCCTGGAGGCTGGGCGGGAGGGCCTACAATGAGCAGTTCTTC. This encodes CAWRLGGRAYNEQFF.

The chain employs TRBV27 and TRBJ2-2, with no clear D. The CDR3 is made up of 13 amino acids. CDR1 and CDR2 (germline): MNHEY, SMNVEV (reference sequence). The V end lost 6 bases, the J end lost 7 bases, and 12 bases lay between the germline ends. The CDR3 loop is CASSSGYSGELFF. DNA for the CDR3: TGTGCCAGCAGCTCCGGGTATAGCGGGGAGCTGTTTTTT.

The gene calls are TRBV6-9 and TRBJ2-7; 8 bases are shared with TRBD1. Germline-derived CDR1 and CDR2 are MNHGY and SVAAGI. The CDR3 covers 15 residues. Trimming cost V 4 bases and J 4 bases; bases outside gene matches: 9. The CDR3 spells CASSSKDRVGYEQYF. The DNA for the CDR3 is TGTGCCAGCAGTTCTAAGGACAGGGTAGGATACGAGCAGTACTTC.

The chain couples TRBV7-9 to TRBJ2-7; D perhaps matches TRBD1 (6 bases). The CDR3 has 15 amino acids. The germline CDR1 and CDR2 sequences are SEHNR and FQNEAQ (reference sequence). V lost 4 bases and J 3 bases, leaving 16 bases between the germline ends. The CDR3 DNA is TGTGCCAGCAGCTACCGGGACACGGGAAGCTACGAGCAGTACTTC. The encoded protein is CASSYRDTGSYEQYF.

There are a few counts of this clone. The V gene is TRBV6-4, the J gene TRBJ2-1, with TRBD2 matching over 10 bases. Trimming at V came to 2 bases and at J to 7 bases, leaving 5 bases not matched to a gene. This CDR3 contains 15 residues. CDR1 and CDR2 from the germline V gene are MRHNA and SNTAGT. In nucleotides, the CDR3 is TGTGCCAGCAGTGACCAAGCGGGAGGGAGAAATGAGCAGTTCTTC. Its translation is CASSDQAGGRNEQFF.

This sequence joins TRBV4-1 and TRBJ1-5, with 9 bases identical to TRBD1. The CDR3 runs 17 residues. The V gene's germline CDR1 is MGHRA and CDR2 YSYEKL. The V and J ends lost 0 bases and 0 bases, in that order; junction bases with no gene match: 3. This chain's CDR3 is CASSQEMTGGSNQPQHF. The CDR3 nucleotides are TGCGCCAGCAGCCAAGAAATGACAGGGGGTAGCAATCAGCCCCAGCATTTT.

The V and J genes are TRBV5-5 and TRBJ1-1; 10 nucleotides align to TRBD1. V was pared by 1 base and J by 5 bases, with 8 bases of the junction left unmatched. Germline lookup yields CDR1 SGHKS and CDR2 YYEKEE (reference sequence). This CDR3 is built from 16 residues. The CDR3 DNA is TGTGCCAGCAGCTTGAGTTGGGGACAGGGGACGACTGAAGCTTTCTTT. Translation gives CASSLSWGQGTTEAFF.

This clone was counted ten times or more. The rearrangement joins TRBV7-9 to TRBJ1-3; D unclear. Germline V lookup: CDR1 SEHNR, CDR2 FQNEAQ (reference sequence). V lost 1 base, J lost 4 bases, and 8 bases lay in between. The CDR3 spans 14 residues. CDR3 sequence reads: CASSLVQKGNTIYF. The CDR3 bases are TGTGCCAGCAGCTTAGTCCAGAAAGGAAACACCATATATTTT.

The chain's CDR3 is CASSQDVGLWGDTEAFF. The DNA of the CDR3 is TGCGCCAGCAGCCAAGATGTAGGACTCTGGGGGGACACTGAAGCTTTCTTT. The genes are TRBV4-3 and TRBJ1-1, with D maybe TRBD1 (5 bases). The CDR3 sequence is 17 residues long. The V end was cut by 0 bases, the J end by 3 bases, with 17 bases between. From germline, CDR1 is LGHNA and CDR2 YSLEER.

The rearrangement joins TRBV25-1 to TRBJ2-1, with 10 positions matching TRBD2. The CDR3 spans 15 residues. V shed 4 bases and J 4 bases; nucleotides not matched to a gene: 4. Germline CDR1 is MGHDK and CDR2 is SYGVNS. Here the CDR3 DNA reads TGTGCCAGCAGTGCGCTAGCGGGGGAATACAATGAGCAGTTCTTC. It codes for CASSALAGEYNEQFF.

The J gene is TRBJ1-1, the V gene TRBV27, with 9 positions matching TRBD1. The length of the CDR3 is 15 residues. In germline, CDR1 is MNHEY, CDR2 SMNVEV (reference sequence). V shed 4 bases, J shed 5 bases, and the junction held 8 bases outside the gene matches. This CDR3 reads CASSSPGQGKTEAFF. Here the CDR3 DNA reads TGTGCCAGCAGTTCCCCCGGACAGGGGAAGACTGAAGCTTTCTTT.